This T cell receptor (beta chain) emerged from a study of T-cell memory formation after mild COVID-19. The study's findings and limits: The SARS-CoV-2 specificity of second-wave clones reaching peak at day 37 remained unverified. Clones shrinking from day 15 to 85 showed even CD4/CD8 mixes; later expanders tilted CD4+.

TCRdb reanalysed the 5' RACE reads using MiXCR and keeps one entry per CDR3 protein. The data contain about 430,000 distinct CDR3 sequences, 15% to 20% of them singletons. Concerning this clonotype itself: Its antigen is as yet unknown.

This clonotype originated in a man aged 18 to 29 who had mild COVID-19 (a few samples of this study predate the infection). Cell type and time point are not known. The specimen sequenced was PBMCs or a T cell subset sorted from them (not recorded which).

CDR3 sequence reads: CASRPGQGHSGNTIYF. The DNA for the CDR3 is TGTGCCAGCAGGCCTGGACAGGGACACTCTGGAAACACCATATATTTT. The chain joins TRBV12-3 or TRBV12-4 to TRBJ1-3; 8 nucleotides match TRBD1. V shed 6 bases and J 0 bases; nucleotides not matched to a gene: 7. This CDR3 has 16 residues.